One sample yielded the 10 T cell receptor beta chains listed below, sequenced in a study of shared clonotypes between healthy human individuals. Only in-frame clones appear in the TCRdb table, and some are missing; sequencing was by immunoSEQ multiplex PCR. The sample shows about 1.9 million clones, around 93% of them seen only once. Naivety among CD8 cells was defined by CD45RO negativity and positive CCR7 selection, thereby excluding terminally differentiated effector memory CD45RA+ cells. Material: naive CD8+ T cells from PBMCs. These receptors were obtained from a man aged 18 to 35 in good health. Some clones in this sample may be carry-over from other donors' samples.

V is TRBV19 and J is TRBJ2-1; D is tentatively TRBD1 or TRBD2 (5 bases each). The CDR3 loop spans 15 amino acids. V was trimmed by 6 bases and J by 7 bases, leaving 19 bases between them. Germline loops: CDR1 LNHDA, CDR2 SQIVND (reference sequence). The chain's CDR3 is CASSISRIGANEQFF. The CDR3 coding sequence is TGTGCCAGTAGCATCAGCCGGATCGGGGCTAATGAGCAGTTCTTC.

The CDR3 sequence: CASSLPGPLETQYF. CDR3 coding DNA: TGTGCCAGCAGCCTACCTGGGCCTTTAGAGACCCAGTACTTC. The chain links TRBV7-9 to TRBJ2-5; D ambiguous. Germline values: CDR1 SEHNR, CDR2 FQNEAQ (reference sequence). V lost 5 bases and J 4 bases, leaving 14 bases between the germline ends. CDR3 length: 14 amino acids.

Turning to this clone: Other DNA sequences in the same sample also yield this CDR3. The chain is built from TRBV6-5 and TRBJ2-5; D is perhaps TRBD2 (6 bases). V was clipped by 0 bases and J by 4 bases, with 6 bases between them. Looked up from germline, CDR1 is MNHEY and CDR2 is SVGAGI. The CDR3 is 13 residues long. Here the CDR3 reads CASSYSSGETQYF. CDR3 nucleotide sequence: TGTGCCAGCAGTTACTCTAGCGGAGAGACCCAGTACTTC.

This clone has only one observation. The chain has TRBV4-1 and TRBJ2-7; possibly TRBD1 or TRBD2 for D (5 bases each). CDR3 length: 15 amino acids. V lost 1 base to trimming and J lost 5 bases, with 15 bases between them. Germline-derived CDR1 and CDR2 are MGHRA and YSYEKL. The CDR3 region is CASSQGGGRLHEQYF. Written as DNA, the CDR3 is TGCGCCAGCAGCCAAGGTGGGGGACGTCTTCACGAGCAGTACTTC.

The gene calls are TRBV5-1 and TRBJ2-7; 7 bases are a match to TRBD1. Germline V gene sequence: CDR1 SGHRS, CDR2 YFSETQ. With V trimmed by 1 base and J by 0 bases, 1 base remained unmatched. The CDR3 has 14 amino acids. CDR3: CASSLWDSSYEQYF. As DNA, the CDR3 is TGCGCCAGCAGCTTGTGGGACAGCTCCTACGAGCAGTACTTC. The full variable domain, in which reference TRBV5-1 and TRBJ2-7 provide the parts outside the CDR3, is KAGVTQTPRYLIKTRGQQVTLSCSPISGHRSVSWYQQTPGQGLQFLFEYFSETQRNKGNFPGRFSGRQFSNSRSEMNVSTLELGDSALYLCASSLWDSSYEQYFGPGTRLTVT.

This clone was counted once. The chain links TRBV21-1 to TRBJ1-1. TRBV21-1 is shown as a pseudogene. This CDR3 comprises 9 residues. The CDR3 spells CASSFRAFF. As DNA, the CDR3 is TGTGCCAGCAGCTTTCGAGCTTTCTTT.

Note on this clone: The sample carries other DNA sequences with the same CDR3. V gene TRBV5-1 combines with J gene TRBJ2-7; D call uncertain. The V and J ends lost 0 bases and 2 bases respectively, with 6 bases between them. This CDR3 contains 13 residues. Germline values: CDR1 SGHRS, CDR2 YFSETQ. The CDR3 here is CASSLGGTYEQYF. In DNA form, the CDR3 reads TGCGCCAGCAGCTTGGGCGGAACCTACGAGCAGTACTTC.

The chain recombines TRBV27 with TRBJ2-4, with 11 bases fitting TRBD1. Trimming cost V 5 bases and J 0 bases; bases outside gene matches: 9. CDR3 length: 18 residues. Germline assignment: CDR1 MNHEY and CDR2 SMNVEV (reference sequence). The CDR3 sequence is CASSLGTGGSLAKNIQYF. The CDR3 nucleotides are TGTGCCAGCAGTCTCGGGACAGGGGGATCCCTAGCCAAAAACATTCAGTACTTC.

In the case of this clone: Other DNA sequences from this sample encode an identical CDR3 as well. The chain links TRBV7-9 to TRBJ2-7, with 7 bases fitting TRBD1. CDR1 and CDR2 (germline): SEHNR, FQNEAQ (reference sequence). The V segment lost 3 bases and the J segment 2 bases; nucleotides outside the gene matches: 1. The CDR3 runs to 13 residues. This CDR3 reads CASSFGTAYEQYF. CDR3 nucleotide sequence: TGTGCCAGCAGCTTTGGGACAGCCTACGAGCAGTACTTC.

The chain recombines TRBV28 with TRBJ2-7, with D uncertain. V was cut by 5 bases and J by 3 bases, with 11 bases left in between. Per the germline V gene, CDR1 is MDHEN and CDR2 is SYDVKM. This CDR3 region has 13 residues. For the CDR3, the DNA is TGTGCCAGCAGTGTATCAGCCGTCTACGAGCAGTACTTC. Encoded protein: CASSVSAVYEQYF.